This TCR beta chain is from a study of early T cells in non-severe SARS-CoV-2 infection. Study-level information: Sequencing targeted bulk RNA from unsorted whole blood, leaving chains unpaired. Notes on the study in general: Using VDJdb, the matching emphasized anti-spike CD8 responses while missing private and CD4 specificities.

Between the trimmed V and J ends, which lost 5 bases and 9 bases, there was a span of 8 bases. From germline, CDR1 is SEHNR and CDR2 FQNEAQ (reference sequence). The CDR3 is 11 amino acids. This clonotype was counted ten times or more. Its cognate antigen is unknown. One entry per CDR3 protein, called by TCRdb with MiXCR from the 5' RACE reads. The table has over 75,000 distinct CDR3 sequences, 15% seen once. Source material: whole blood. The V and J genes are TRBV7-9 and TRBJ2-1; D is unclear. The receptor was isolated from an adult who was a healthcare worker with PCR-confirmed SARS-CoV-2 infection or an uninfected control (not recorded which). The CDR3: CASSDDIEQFF. CDR3 sequence (DNA): TGTGCCAGCAGCGACGACATTGAGCAGTTCTTC.